What follows is one T cell receptor beta chain and its context. Its antigen is unknown. No per-base quality is available; no much larger clone lies one base away. V is shortened by 6 bases, J by 3 bases, and the region joining them spans 17 bases. The CDR3 runs 15 residues from the cysteine to the phenylalanine. Just the 45-base CDR3 DNA is kept, in frame starting at base 1. Graves' hyperthyroidism was defined as stable when no progression to ophthalmopathy occurred over 18 months of follow-up. The hyperthyroidism patients were between 18 and 65 years old and newly diagnosed, with a disease duration of less than 2 months. Any patient with an uncontrolled infection, another autoimmune disease, pregnancy or lactation was excluded. Diagnoses relied on clinical symptoms, serum thyroxine and TRAb, thyroid ultrasound and orbital computed tomography. PBMCs were separated from roughly 9.3 ml of fresh peripheral blood using Ficoll-Paque density gradient centrifugation. Total RNA was extracted using Trizol reagent, and RNA quality was assessed on an Agilent 2100 Bioanalyzer.

TCR beta CDR3 regions were amplified from RNA transcripts. The first round of RT-PCR for the TCR CDR3 was performed with the HTBI primer set and the Qiagen OneStep RT-PCR kit. Libraries were constructed in a second round of multiplex PCR, after which size selection and purification were performed. Sequencing of the libraries was done on an Illumina HiSeq2000 using paired-end 100 bp reads. For the original study's pipeline: Raw data were processed with SOAPnuke, discarding reads with adapters, uncalled bases, mean Phred below 15, or no exact constant-primer or identifier match. COPE v1.2.5 was used to merge the high-quality paired reads, and each unique nucleotide sequence was defined as a clonotype. MiTCR v1.1 was used to align the clonotypes against IMGT TRBV, TRBD and TRBJ reference segments. Only V-J combinations with frequency above 0.0001, covering about 99% of repertoires, were analysed. A TCS score was defined as the ratio of F50 (clonal expansion) to E x V (chaos), with BLOSUM62-based TCRdist applied between CDR3 peptides within each V-J. Welch's t-statistics and random forest reduced roughly 530 V-J features to 13, which were used in a naive Bayes classifier (R e1071). TCRdb cleaned the public reads at Q25 with fastp, built clones with MiXCR and kept in-frame beta chains. Every entry covers one CDR3 protein and lists the most common genes and DNA from its rows. Here the V and J calls rest on TCRdb's processing, not on the authors' analysis. The sample table records some 460,000 distinct CDR3 sequences; approximately 14% of these occur just once. The ten largest clones capture around 7.3% of the sample.

The data were taken from a study of T cells in Graves' hyperthyroidism and ophthalmopathy (dated by TCRdb to between 2017 and 2020). Broadly, across the study: Peripheral blood was sampled at the time of initial diagnosis, prior to any treatment. To identify distinguishing TCR V-J signatures, a discovery cohort of around 100 patients was used, comprising 43 with Graves' ophthalmopathy and under 60 with stable Graves' hyperthyroidism. An independent validation cohort of around 19 hyperthyroidism patients and about 15 patients who later progressed to ophthalmopathy tested prospective prediction of ophthalmopathy. The approximately 95 discovery patients were divided at random into training and test sets in a 7:3 ratio. The study also compared thyroid tissue and blood T-cell repertoires from about six Graves' hyperthyroidism patients. Following sampling, methimazole starting at 30 mg daily was given to hyperthyroidism patients, and high-dose intravenous methylprednisolone was given to ophthalmopathy patients. According to the paper, TCR Vbeta CDR3 sequencing was carried out on 135 peripheral blood samples, which came from some 41 ophthalmopathy, roughly 75 hyperthyroidism and around 17 progressor patients.

Here is what the overall study found, with its caveats: No statistical method was used to fix the sample size in advance, and group allocation was not hidden from the investigators. In validation, progression to ophthalmopathy was predicted by the model with around 70% sensitivity and roughly 76% specificity, a median of around 6.5 months before onset. Most expanded thyroid clonotypes (frequency above 0.001) were also found in blood, which suggests that blood repertoires may mirror thyroid immune responses. A 13 V-J signature model separated ophthalmopathy from stable hyperthyroidism, with 87.88% sensitivity and roughly 82% specificity in cross-validation and 80%/75% in testing.

In this chain, TRBV12-3 or TRBV12-4 is recombined with TRBJ1-2; no D gene can be assigned with confidence. The sequence derives from a woman in her late teens or twenties with Graves' hyperthyroidism. Source material: blood. The nucleotides are TGTGCCAGCAGCCCAGGAAGAGACATCGACTATGGCTACACCTTC. It specifies CASSPGRDIDYGYTF.